This TCR beta chain derives from a study of chemoradiotherapy in HPV16-positive cancers. Across the whole study: Two HPV16-positive patients' cells yielded candidate HPV-specific clones and common motifs.

The assay was immunoSEQ multiplex PCR, and TCRdb's table has in-frame clones only and misses some. Of about 5,100 clones detected, around 72% appear once; the ten largest clones hold approximately 14%. This CDR3 contains 16 residues. V was trimmed by 4 bases and J by 0 bases, leaving 13 bases between them. The germline V gene encodes CDR1 GTSNPN and CDR2 SVGIG (reference sequence). The rearrangement joins TRBV30 to TRBJ1-6, with a tentative D call TRBD1 (5 bases). This TCR was recovered from a human donor with HPV-associated anogenital cancer. Sequencing was performed on tumor tissue, taken from a patient who underwent chemoradiotherapy. The CDR3 region is CAWTSPGTSYNSPLHF. The CDR3 coding sequence is TGTGCCTGGACGTCGCCAGGGACCTCCTATAATTCACCCCTCCACTTT.